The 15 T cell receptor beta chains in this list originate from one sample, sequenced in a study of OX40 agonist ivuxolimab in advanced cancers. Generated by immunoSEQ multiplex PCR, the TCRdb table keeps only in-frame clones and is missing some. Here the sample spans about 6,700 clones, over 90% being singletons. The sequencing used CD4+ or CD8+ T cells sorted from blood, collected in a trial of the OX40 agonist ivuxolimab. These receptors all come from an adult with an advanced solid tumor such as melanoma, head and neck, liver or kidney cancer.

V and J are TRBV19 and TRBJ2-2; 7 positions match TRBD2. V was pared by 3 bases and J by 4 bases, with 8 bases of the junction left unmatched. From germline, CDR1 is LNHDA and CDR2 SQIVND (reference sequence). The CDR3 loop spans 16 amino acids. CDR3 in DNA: TGTGCCAGTAGTATTCCCGCGGGAGTGGGCACCGGGGAGCTGTTTTTT. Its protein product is CASSIPAGVGTGELFF.

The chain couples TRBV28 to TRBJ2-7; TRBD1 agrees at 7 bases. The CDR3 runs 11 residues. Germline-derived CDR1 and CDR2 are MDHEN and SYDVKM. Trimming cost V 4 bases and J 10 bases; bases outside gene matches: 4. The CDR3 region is CASSYGQDQYF. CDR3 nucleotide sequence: TGTGCCAGCAGTTACGGACAGGATCAGTACTTC.

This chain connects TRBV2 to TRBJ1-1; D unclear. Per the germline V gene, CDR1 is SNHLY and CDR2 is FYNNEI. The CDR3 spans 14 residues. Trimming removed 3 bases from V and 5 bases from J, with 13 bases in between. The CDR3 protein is CASSDYSQATEAFF. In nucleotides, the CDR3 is TGTGCCAGCAGTGATTACAGTCAGGCGACTGAAGCTTTCTTT.

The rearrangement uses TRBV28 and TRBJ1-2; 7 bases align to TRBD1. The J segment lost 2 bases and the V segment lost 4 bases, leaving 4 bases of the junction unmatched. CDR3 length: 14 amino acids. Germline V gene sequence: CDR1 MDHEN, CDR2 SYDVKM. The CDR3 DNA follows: TGTGCCAGCAGTTCCACAGGGGTCAACTATGGCTACACCTTC. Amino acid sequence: CASSSTGVNYGYTF.

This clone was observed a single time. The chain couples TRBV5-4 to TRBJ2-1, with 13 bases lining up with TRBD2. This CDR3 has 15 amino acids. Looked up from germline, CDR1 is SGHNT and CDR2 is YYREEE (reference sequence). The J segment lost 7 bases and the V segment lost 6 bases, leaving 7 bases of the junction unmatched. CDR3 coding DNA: TGTGCCAGCACCTTTGGGACTAGCGGGATAAATGAGCAGTTCTTC. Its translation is CASTFGTSGINEQFF.

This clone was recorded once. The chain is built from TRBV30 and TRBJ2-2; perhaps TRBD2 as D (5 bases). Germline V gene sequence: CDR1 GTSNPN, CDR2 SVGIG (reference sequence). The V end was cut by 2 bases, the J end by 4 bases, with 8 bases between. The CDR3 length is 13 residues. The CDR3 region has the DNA TGTGCCTGGAGTTCGGCGGGCACCGGGGAGCTGTTTTTT. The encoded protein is CAWSSAGTGELFF.

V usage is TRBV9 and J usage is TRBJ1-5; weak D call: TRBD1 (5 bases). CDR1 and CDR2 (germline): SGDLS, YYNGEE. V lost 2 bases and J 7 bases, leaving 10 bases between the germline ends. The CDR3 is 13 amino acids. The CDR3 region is CASSVGDRQPQHF. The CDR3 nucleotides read TGTGCCAGCAGCGTCGGAGACAGACAGCCCCAGCATTTT. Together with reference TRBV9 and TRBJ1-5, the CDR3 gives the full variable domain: DSGVTQTPKHLITATGQRVTLRCSPRSGDLSVYWYQQSLDQGLQFLIQYYNGEERAKGNILERFSAQQFPDLHSELNLSSLELGDSALYFCASSVGDRQPQHFGDGTRLSIL.

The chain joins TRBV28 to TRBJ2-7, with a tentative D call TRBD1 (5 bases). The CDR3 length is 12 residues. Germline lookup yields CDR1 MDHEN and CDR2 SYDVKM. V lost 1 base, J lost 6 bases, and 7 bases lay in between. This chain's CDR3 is CASSLSGPEQYF. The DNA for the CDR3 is TGTGCCAGCAGTTTATCAGGGCCCGAGCAGTACTTC.

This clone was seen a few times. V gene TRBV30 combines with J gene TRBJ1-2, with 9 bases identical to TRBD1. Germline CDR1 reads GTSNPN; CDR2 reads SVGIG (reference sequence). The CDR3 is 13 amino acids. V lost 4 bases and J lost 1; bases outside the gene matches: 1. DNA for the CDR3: TGTGCCTGGAAGGGACAGGGTAACTATGGCTACACCTTC. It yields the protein CAWKGQGNYGYTF.

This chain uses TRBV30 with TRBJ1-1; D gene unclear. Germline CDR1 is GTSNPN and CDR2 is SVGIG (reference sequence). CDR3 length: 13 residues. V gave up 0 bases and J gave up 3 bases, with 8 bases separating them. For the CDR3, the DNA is TGTGCCTGGAGTGTACTGTCCTACACTGAAGCTTTCTTT. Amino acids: CAWSVLSYTEAFF. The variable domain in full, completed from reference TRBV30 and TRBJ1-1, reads SQTIHQWPATLVQPVGSPLSLECTVEGTSNPNLYWYRQAAGRGLQLLFYSVGIGQISSEVPQNLSASRPQDRQFILSSKKLLLSDSGFYLCAWSVLSYTEAFFGQGTRLTVV.

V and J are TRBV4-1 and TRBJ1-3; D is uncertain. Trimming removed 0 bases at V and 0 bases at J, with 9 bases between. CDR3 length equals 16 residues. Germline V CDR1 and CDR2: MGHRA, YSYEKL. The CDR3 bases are TGCGCCAGCAGCCAAGAGAGTGGGCTCTCTGGAAACACCATATATTTT. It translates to CASSQESGLSGNTIYF.

CDR3 amino acids: CASRPEVAGAYEQYF. The CDR3 coding sequence is TGCGCCAGCAGACCCGAGGTAGCGGGGGCCTACGAGCAGTACTTC. The V gene is TRBV5-1, the J gene TRBJ2-7; TRBD2 matches 9 bases. V was clipped by 5 bases and J by 2 bases; unmatched bases: 8. CDR3 length: 15 amino acids. Per germline, CDR1 SGHRS and CDR2 YFSETQ.

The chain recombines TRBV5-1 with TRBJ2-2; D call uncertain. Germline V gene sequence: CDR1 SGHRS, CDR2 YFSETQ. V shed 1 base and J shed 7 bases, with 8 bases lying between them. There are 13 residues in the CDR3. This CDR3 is CASSLQLNGELFF. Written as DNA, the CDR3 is TGCGCCAGCAGCTTGCAGTTGAACGGGGAGCTGTTTTTT.

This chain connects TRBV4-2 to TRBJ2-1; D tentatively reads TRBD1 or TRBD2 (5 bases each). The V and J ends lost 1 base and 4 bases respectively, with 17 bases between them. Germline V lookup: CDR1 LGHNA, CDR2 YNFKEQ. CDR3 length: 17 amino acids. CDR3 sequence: CASSQADGGSGYNEQFF. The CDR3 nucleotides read TGTGCCAGCAGCCAAGCCGATGGGGGTTCAGGTTACAATGAGCAGTTCTTC.

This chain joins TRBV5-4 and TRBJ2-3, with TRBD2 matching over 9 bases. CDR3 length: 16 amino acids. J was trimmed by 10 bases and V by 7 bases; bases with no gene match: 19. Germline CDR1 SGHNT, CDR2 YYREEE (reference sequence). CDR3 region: CASASSAEREAPPQYF. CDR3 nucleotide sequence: TGTGCCAGCGCATCTAGTGCGGAGCGGGAGGCTCCCCCGCAGTATTTT.